This T cell receptor beta chain was documented in a study of neoadjuvant anti-PD-1 for oral cavity cancer. Study at large: Nivolumab at 3 mg/kg was mostly given biweekly, three to four doses, pre-surgery.

Germline CDR1 is SGHTA and CDR2 is FQGNSA. The CDR3 runs to 13 residues. Trimming shortened V by 1 base and J by 6 bases, and 8 bases separated the two germline ends. Only in-frame clones appear in the TCRdb table, and some are missing; sequencing was by immunoSEQ multiplex PCR. This table holds approximately 15,000 clones, under 40% found once. This clone was observed a few times. The time point denotes: after neoadjuvant nivolumab, at surgical resection. The receptor was isolated from a person between 40 and 85 years old with oral cavity squamous cell carcinoma. This rearrangement joins TRBV7-2 to TRBJ2-3; D is perhaps TRBD1 or TRBD2 (5 bases each). Sequenced material: tumor tissue, taken after nivolumab (anti-PD-1) treatment. The CDR3 bases are TGTGCCAGCAGCTTAGGGGACGGGGATACGCAGTATTTT. As protein: CASSLGDGDTQYF. The full variable domain, rest sourced from reference TRBV7-2 and TRBJ2-3, is GAGVSQSPSNKVTEKGKDVELRCDPISGHTALYWYRQSLGQGLEFLIYFQGNSAPDKSGLPSDRFSAERTGGSVSTLTIQRTQQEDSAVYLCASSLGDGDTQYFGPGTRLTVL.